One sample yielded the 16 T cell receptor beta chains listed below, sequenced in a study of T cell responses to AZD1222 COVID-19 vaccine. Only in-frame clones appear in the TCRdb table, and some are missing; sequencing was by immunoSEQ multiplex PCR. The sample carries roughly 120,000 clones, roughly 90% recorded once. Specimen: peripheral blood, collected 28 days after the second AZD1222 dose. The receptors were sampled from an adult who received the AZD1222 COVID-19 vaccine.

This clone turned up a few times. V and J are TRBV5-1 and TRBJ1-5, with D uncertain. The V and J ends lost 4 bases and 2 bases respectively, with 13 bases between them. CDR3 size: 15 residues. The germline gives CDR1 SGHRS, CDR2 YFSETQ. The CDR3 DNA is TGCGCCAGCAGCCCGGGTTTCGGGGGCAATCAGCCCCAGCATTTT. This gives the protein CASSPGFGGNQPQHF.

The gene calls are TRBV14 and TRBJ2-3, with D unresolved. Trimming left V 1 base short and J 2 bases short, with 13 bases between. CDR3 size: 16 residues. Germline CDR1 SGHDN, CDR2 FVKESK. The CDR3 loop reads CASSQGGRFLTDTQYF. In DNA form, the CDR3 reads TGTGCCAGCAGCCAAGGGGGTCGGTTCCTCACAGATACGCAGTATTTT.

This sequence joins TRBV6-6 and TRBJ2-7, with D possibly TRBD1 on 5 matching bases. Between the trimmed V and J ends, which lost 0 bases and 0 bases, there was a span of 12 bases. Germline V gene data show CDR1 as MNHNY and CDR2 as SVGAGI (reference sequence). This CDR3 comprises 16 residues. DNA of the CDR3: TGTGCCAGCAGTTACTCGAACAGGCGTCCCTCCTACGAGCAGTACTTC. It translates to CASSYSNRRPSYEQYF.

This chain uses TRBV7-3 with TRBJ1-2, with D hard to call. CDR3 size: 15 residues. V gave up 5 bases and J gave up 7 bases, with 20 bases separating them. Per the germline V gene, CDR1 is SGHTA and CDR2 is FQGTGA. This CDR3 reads CASSRLPTEFGGYTF. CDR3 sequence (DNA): TGTGCCAGCAGCCGTTTGCCTACGGAGTTCGGTGGCTACACCTTC.

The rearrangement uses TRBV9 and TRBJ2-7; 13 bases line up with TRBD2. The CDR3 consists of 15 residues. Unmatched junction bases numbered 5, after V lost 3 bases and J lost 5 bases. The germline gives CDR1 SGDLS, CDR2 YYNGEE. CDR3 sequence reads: CASSASLAGGDEQYF. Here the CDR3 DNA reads TGTGCCAGCAGCGCCTCACTAGCGGGAGGGGACGAGCAGTACTTC.

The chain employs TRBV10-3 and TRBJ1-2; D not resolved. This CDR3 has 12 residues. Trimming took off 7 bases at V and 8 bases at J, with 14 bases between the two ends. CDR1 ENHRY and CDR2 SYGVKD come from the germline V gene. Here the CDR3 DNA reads TGTGCCATCAACCCTGGAAACCTGGGCTACACCTTC. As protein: CAINPGNLGYTF.

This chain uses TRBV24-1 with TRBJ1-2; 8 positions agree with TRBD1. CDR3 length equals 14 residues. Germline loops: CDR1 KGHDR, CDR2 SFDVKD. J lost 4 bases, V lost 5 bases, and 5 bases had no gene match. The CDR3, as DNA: TGTGCCACCAGTGCCACCACAGGGGGCTATGGCTACACCTTC. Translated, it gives CATSATTGGYGYTF.

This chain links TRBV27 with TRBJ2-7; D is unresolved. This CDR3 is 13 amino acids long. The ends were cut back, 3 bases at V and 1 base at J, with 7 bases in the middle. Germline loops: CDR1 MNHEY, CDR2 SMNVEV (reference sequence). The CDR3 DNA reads TGTGCCAGCAGTTTTCGGTCGTCCTACGAGCAGTACTTC. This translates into CASSFRSSYEQYF.

The CDR3 loop reads CASSLQGDNSPLHF. CDR3 coding DNA: TGTGCCAGCAGCTTACAGGGAGATAATTCACCCCTCCACTTT. V gene TRBV13 combines with J gene TRBJ1-6; tentative D call: TRBD1 (5 bases). V was shortened by 2 bases and J by 5 bases, with 7 bases between the two germline ends. The CDR3 totals 14 residues. CDR1 and CDR2 (germline): PRHDT, FYEKMQ (reference sequence).

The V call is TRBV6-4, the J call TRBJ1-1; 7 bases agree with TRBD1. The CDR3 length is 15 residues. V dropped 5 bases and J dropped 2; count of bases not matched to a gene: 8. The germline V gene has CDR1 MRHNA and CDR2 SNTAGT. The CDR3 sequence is CASSPTGQVNTEAFF. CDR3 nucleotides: TGTGCCAGCAGTCCTACCGGACAGGTCAACACTGAAGCTTTCTTT.

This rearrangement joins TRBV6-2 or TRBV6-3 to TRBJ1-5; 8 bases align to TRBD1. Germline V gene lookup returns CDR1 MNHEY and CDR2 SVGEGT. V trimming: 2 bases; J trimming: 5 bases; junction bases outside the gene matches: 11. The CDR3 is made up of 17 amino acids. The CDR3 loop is CASSYRPRAGGDQPQHF. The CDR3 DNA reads TGTGCCAGCAGTTACAGGCCCCGGGCAGGGGGCGATCAGCCCCAGCATTTT.

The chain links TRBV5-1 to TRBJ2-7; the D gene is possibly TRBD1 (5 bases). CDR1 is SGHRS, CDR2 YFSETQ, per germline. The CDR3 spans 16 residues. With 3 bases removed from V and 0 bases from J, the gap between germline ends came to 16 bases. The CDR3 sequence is CASSSPLAGSSYEQYF. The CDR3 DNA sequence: TGCGCCAGCAGCTCCCCACTTGCAGGGTCCTCCTACGAGCAGTACTTC.

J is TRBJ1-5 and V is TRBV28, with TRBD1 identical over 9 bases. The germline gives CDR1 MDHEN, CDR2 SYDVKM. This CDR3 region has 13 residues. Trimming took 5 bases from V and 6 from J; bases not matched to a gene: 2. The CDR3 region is CASSLGQGQPQHF. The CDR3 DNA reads TGTGCCAGCAGTCTGGGACAGGGTCAGCCCCAGCATTTT.

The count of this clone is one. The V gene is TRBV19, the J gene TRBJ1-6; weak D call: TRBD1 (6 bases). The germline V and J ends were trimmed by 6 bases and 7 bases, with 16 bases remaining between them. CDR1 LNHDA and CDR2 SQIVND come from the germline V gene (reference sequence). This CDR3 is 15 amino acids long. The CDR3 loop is CASRVRGRGNSPLHF. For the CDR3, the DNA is TGTGCCAGTAGGGTCAGGGGCCGCGGGAATTCACCCCTCCACTTT. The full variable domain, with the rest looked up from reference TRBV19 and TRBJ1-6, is DGGITQSPKYLFRKEGQNVTLSCEQNLNHDAMYWYRQDPGQGLRLIYYSQIVNDFQKGDIAEGYSVSREKKESFPLTVTSAQKNPTAFYLCASRVRGRGNSPLHFGNGTRLTVT.

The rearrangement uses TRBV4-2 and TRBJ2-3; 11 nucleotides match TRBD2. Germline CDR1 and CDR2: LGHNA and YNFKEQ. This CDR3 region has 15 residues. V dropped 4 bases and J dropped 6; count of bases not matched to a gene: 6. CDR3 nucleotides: TGTGCCAGCAGCCGAGGGACTAGCGGAGGGGATACGCAGTATTTT. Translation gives CASSRGTSGGDTQYF.

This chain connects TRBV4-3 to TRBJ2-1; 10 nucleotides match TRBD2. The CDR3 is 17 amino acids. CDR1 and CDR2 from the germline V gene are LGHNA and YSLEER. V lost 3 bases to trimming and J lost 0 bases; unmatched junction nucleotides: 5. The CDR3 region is CASSHLAGAYSYNEQFF. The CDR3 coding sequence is TGCGCCAGCAGCCACCTAGCGGGAGCCTACTCCTACAATGAGCAGTTCTTC.